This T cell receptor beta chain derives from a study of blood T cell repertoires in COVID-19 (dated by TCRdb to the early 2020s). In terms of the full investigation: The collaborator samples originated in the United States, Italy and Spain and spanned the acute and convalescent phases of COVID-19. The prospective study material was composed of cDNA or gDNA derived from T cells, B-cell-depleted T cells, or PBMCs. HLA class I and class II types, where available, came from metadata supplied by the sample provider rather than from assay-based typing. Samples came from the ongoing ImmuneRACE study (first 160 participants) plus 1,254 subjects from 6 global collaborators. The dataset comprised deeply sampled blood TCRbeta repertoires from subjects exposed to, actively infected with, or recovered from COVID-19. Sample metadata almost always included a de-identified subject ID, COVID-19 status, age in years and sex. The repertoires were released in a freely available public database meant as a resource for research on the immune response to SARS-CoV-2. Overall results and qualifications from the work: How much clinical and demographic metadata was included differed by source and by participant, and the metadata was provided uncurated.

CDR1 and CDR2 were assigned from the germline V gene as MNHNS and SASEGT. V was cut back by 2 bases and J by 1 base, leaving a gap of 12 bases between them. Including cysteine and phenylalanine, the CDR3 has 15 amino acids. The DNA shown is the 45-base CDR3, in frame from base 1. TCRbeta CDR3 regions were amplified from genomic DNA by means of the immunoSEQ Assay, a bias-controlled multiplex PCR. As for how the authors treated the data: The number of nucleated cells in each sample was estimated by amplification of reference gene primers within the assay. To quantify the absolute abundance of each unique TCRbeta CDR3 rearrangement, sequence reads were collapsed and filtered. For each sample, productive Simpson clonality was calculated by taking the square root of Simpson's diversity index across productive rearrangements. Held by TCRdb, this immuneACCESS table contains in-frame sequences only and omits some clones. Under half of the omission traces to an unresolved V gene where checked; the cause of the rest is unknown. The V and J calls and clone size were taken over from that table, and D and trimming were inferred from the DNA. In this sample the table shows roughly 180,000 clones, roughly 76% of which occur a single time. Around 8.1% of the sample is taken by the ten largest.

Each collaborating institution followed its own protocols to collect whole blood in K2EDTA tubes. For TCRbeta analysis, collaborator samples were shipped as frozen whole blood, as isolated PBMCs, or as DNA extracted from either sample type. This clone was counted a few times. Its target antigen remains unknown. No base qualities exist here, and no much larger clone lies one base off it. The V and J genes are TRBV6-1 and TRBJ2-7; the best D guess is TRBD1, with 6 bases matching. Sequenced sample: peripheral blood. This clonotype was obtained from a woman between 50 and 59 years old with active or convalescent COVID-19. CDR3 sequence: CASSESGVGSYEQYF. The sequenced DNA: TGTGCCAGCAGTGAATCAGGGGTAGGGTCCTACGAGCAGTACTTC.